These 11 T cell receptor beta chains came from one sample sequenced in a study of cytomegalovirus exposure and HLA in healthy donors (dated by TCRdb to 2017 to 2019). Library preparation was by the immunoSEQ multiplex PCR assay. A mixture of 60 forward primers for TCR Vbeta segments and 13 reverse primers for TCR Jbeta segments was used in the multiplex PCR. TCRdb limited this immuneACCESS table to in-frame rearrangements with V and J called. A share of clones is missing; checked studies link under half to unresolved V genes, and the rest is unexplained. The sample table records about 300,000 clones; roughly 88% of these occur just once. Almost 4% of the sample rests with the top ten. Sequences were obtained from PBMCs. The source of these receptors is a man between 40 and 49 years old in good health and CMV-seropositive.

The chain carries TRBV27 and TRBJ2-7, with 8 bases identical to TRBD1. The germline gives CDR1 MNHEY, CDR2 SMNVEV (reference sequence). CDR3 length equals 13 residues. V lost 5 bases and J lost 6; bases outside the gene matches: 6. The CDR3 region is CASSVTGASEQYF. CDR3 sequence (DNA): TGTGCCAGCAGTGTGACAGGGGCAAGCGAGCAGTACTTC.

To note about this clone: At one of its ends the junction is not consistent with the germline gene, which may arise from a read error. The CDR3 DNA reads as TGTTCCAGCAGCTTCGGGACAACTTCTTCCTACGAGCAGTACTTC. It translates to CSSSFGTTSSYEQYF. The chain is built from TRBV7-9 and TRBJ2-7, with D perhaps matching TRBD1 (6 bases). Germline assignment: CDR1 SEHNR and CDR2 FQNEAQ (reference sequence). The CDR3 contains 15 residues.

CDR3 bases: TGTGCCAGCAGCTTAGGGTTGAACGTACCGTCGCGGGAGACCCAGTACTTC. Amino acid sequence: CASSLGLNVPSRETQYF. The chain uses TRBV7-3 and TRBJ2-5; D gene unclear. Trimming removed 2 bases at V and 5 bases at J, with 21 bases between. This CDR3 has 17 residues. Germline values: CDR1 SGHTA, CDR2 FQGTGA.

The CDR3 DNA reads as TGTGCCAGCAGCTCGACAGGGACTGGGTATGGCTACACCTTC. Protein product: CASSSTGTGYGYTF. This chain joins TRBV11-2 and TRBJ1-2, with 7 nucleotides matching TRBD1. Germline assignment: CDR1 SGHAT and CDR2 FQNNGV. V dropped 4 bases and J dropped 5; count of bases not matched to a gene: 7. CDR3 length: 14 residues.

This chain links TRBV27 with TRBJ1-5; D is perhaps TRBD1 (5 bases). The CDR3 length is 13 residues. CDR1 and CDR2 (germline): MNHEY, SMNVEV (reference sequence). V gave up 8 bases and J gave up 4 bases, with 12 bases separating them. This CDR3 is CASAGFWNQPQHF. In DNA form, the CDR3 reads TGTGCCAGCGCAGGGTTTTGGAATCAGCCCCAGCATTTT.

The chain recombines TRBV11-2 with TRBJ2-3, with 8 bases aligning to TRBD2. J was trimmed by 3 bases and V by 4 bases; bases with no gene match: 9. Germline V gene lookup returns CDR1 SGHAT and CDR2 FQNNGV. The CDR3 has 16 amino acids. The CDR3 nucleotides are TGTGCCAGCAGCTCCCTAAGCGGGAGTGGAACAGATACGCAGTATTTT. Translated: CASSSLSGSGTDTQYF. Variable domain in full (rest from reference TRBV11-2 and TRBJ2-3): EAGVAQSPRYKIIEKRQSVAFWCNPISGHATLYWYQQILGQGPKLLIQFQNNGVVDDSQLPKDRFSAERLKGVDSTLKIQPAKLEDSAVYLCASSSLSGSGTDTQYFGPGTRLTVL.

The gene calls are TRBV28 and TRBJ1-4; no definite D call. V was clipped by 2 bases and J by 6 bases, with 13 bases between them. This CDR3 has 15 residues. Germline V gene data show CDR1 as MDHEN and CDR2 as SYDVKM. The CDR3: CASSLMGGGDEKLFF. The CDR3 DNA reads TGTGCCAGCAGTTTAATGGGAGGCGGGGATGAAAAACTGTTTTTT.

The V call is TRBV29-1, the J call TRBJ2-7, with 13 bases matching TRBD2. Trimming at V came to 4 bases and at J to 7 bases, leaving 7 bases not matched to a gene. This CDR3 is built from 14 residues. CDR1 and CDR2 from the germline V gene are SQVTM and ANQGSEA. The CDR3 loop is CSVGGLAGAGEQYF. CDR3 nucleotide sequence: TGCAGCGTTGGAGGACTAGCGGGAGCTGGAGAGCAGTACTTC.

The chain couples TRBV19 to TRBJ2-5; 11 bases are shared with TRBD1. Trimming removed 10 bases from V and 5 bases from J; junction bases left unmatched: 6. The CDR3 is 13 residues long. Germline CDR1 reads LNHDA; CDR2 reads SQIVND (reference sequence). CDR3 DNA sequence: TGTGCCACCTCGGACAGGGGGCTTGAGACCCAGTACTTC. It specifies CATSDRGLETQYF.

This chain uses TRBV28 with TRBJ2-7; perhaps TRBD2 as D (6 bases). CDR1 is MDHEN, CDR2 SYDVKM, per germline. The V and J ends lost 4 bases and 2 bases respectively, with 15 bases between them. The CDR3 runs 15 residues. The CDR3 is CASSSGGVAAYEQYF. The CDR3 DNA sequence: TGTGCCAGCAGTTCCGGCGGGGTAGCGGCCTACGAGCAGTACTTC.

This clone appeared once. V gene TRBV28 combines with J gene TRBJ2-7; 7 positions agree with TRBD1. The germline V gene has CDR1 MDHEN and CDR2 SYDVKM. Trimming cost V 2 bases and J 6 bases; bases outside gene matches: 10. CDR3 size: 15 residues. The CDR3 reads CASSLRSGGSAEQYF. CDR3 nucleotide sequence: TGTGCCAGCAGTTTAAGATCAGGGGGATCCGCCGAGCAGTACTTC.